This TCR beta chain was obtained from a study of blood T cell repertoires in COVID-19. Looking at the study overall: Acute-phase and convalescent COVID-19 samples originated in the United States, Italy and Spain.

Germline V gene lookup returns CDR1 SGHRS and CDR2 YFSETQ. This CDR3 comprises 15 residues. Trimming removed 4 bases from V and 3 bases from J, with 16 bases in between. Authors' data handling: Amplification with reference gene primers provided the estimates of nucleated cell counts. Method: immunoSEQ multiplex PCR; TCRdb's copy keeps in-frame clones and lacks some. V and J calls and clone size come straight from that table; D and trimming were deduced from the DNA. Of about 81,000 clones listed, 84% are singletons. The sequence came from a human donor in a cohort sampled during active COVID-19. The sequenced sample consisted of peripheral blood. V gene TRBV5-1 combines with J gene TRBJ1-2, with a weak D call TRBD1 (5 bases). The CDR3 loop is CASSQEGFYDYGYTF. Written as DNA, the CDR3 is TGCGCCAGCAGCCAGGAGGGGTTTTACGACTATGGCTACACCTTC. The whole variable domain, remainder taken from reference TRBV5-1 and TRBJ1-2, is KAGVTQTPRYLIKTRGQQVTLSCSPISGHRSVSWYQQTPGQGLQFLFEYFSETQRNKGNFPGRFSGRQFSNSRSEMNVSTLELGDSALYLCASSQEGFYDYGYTFGSGTRLTVV.